This record concerns one T cell receptor beta chain sequence. The protocol was immunoSEQ multiplex PCR, while the TCRdb copy is restricted to in-frame clones and leaves out a portion. Among 57,000 or so clones listed, 80% to 95% were seen once. The data were taken from a study of T cell changes during pregnancy in multiple sclerosis. This CDR3 comprises 14 residues. The V gene lost 3 bases and the J gene lost 4 bases, with 13 bases spanning the gap. Germline loops: CDR1 SGHNT, CDR2 YYREEE (reference sequence). The input for sequencing was peripheral blood, taken in the third trimester of pregnancy. The chain uses TRBV5-4 and TRBJ1-2, with TRBD1 as a possible D gene (5 bases). The TCR comes from a female donor in good health, enrolled as a control in a pregnancy study. The CDR3: CASSWGGDPYGYTF. DNA of the CDR3: TGTGCCAGCAGCTGGGGGGGGGATCCCTATGGCTACACCTTC.